The 9 T cell receptor beta chains reported below all come from one sample, sequenced in a study of early T cells in non-severe SARS-CoV-2 infection (dated by TCRdb to 2020 to 2023). Receptor libraries were prepared by 5' RACE. The run used a NextSeq 500. Starting from the raw public reads, TCRdb applied fastp trimming at Q25, assembled clones with MiXCR and retained in-frame beta chains. A single entry per CDR3 protein holds the most common genes and DNA from its merged rows. The sample records some 76,000 distinct CDR3 sequences, about an eighth of which are singletons. The top ten constitute over 12% of the sample. Sequencing was performed on whole blood. The receptors shown here come from an adult who was a healthcare worker with PCR-confirmed SARS-CoV-2 infection or an uninfected control (not recorded which).

This clonotype was seen at least ten times. This chain connects TRBV9 to TRBJ1-2; unclear D gene. CDR1 is SGDLS, CDR2 YYNGEE, per germline. The CDR3 has 10 residues. V lost 8 bases to trimming and J lost 4 bases, with 6 bases between them. The CDR3 nucleotides read TGTGCCAGAGTTTCCTATGGCTACACCTTC. This encodes CARVSYGYTF.

This chain connects TRBV6-5 to TRBJ1-6; D is unclear. The CDR3 consists of 17 residues. CDR1 is MNHEY and CDR2 is SVGAGI in the germline V gene. V shed 0 bases and J shed 9 bases, with 18 bases lying between them. The CDR3 DNA sequence: TGTGCCAGCAGTTACTCGAGCGCTACTGGGGAGAGTTCACCCCTCCACTTT. Translation: CASSYSSATGESSPLHF.

This clonotype was detected once. The gene calls are TRBV25-1 and TRBJ2-5; tentatively, D is TRBD1 (5 bases). Trimming removed 0 bases at V and 7 bases at J, with 12 bases between. The germline CDR1 and CDR2 sequences are MGHDK and SYGVNS. There are 14 residues in the CDR3. The CDR3 sequence is CASSEYGAVGTQYF. The DNA of the CDR3 is TGTGCCAGCAGTGAATATGGGGCAGTGGGGACCCAGTACTTC.

The chain has TRBV28 and TRBJ2-3, with D unresolved. CDR1 is MDHEN, CDR2 SYDVKM, per germline. The CDR3 length is 11 residues. V lost 6 bases and J 2 bases, leaving 3 bases between the germline ends. The CDR3 coding sequence is TGTGCCAGCAGAGACACAGATACGCAGTATTTT. Residues: CASRDTDTQYF.

This clonotype was counted a few times. The chain carries TRBV10-3 and TRBJ2-6, with D unclear. CDR3 size: 15 residues. Deletions cut 2 bases from V and 0 bases from J, with 5 bases between. CDR1 is ENHRY, CDR2 SYGVKD, per germline. This CDR3 is CAISEHISGANVLTF. The CDR3 DNA reads TGTGCCATCAGTGAGCATATCTCTGGGGCCAACGTCCTGACTTTC.

This clonotype was detected only a few times. The chain recombines TRBV20-1 with TRBJ2-5; TRBD2 matches at 13 bases. Germline trimming cut 2 bases from V and 4 bases from J; bases unmatched to any gene: 10. CDR1 and CDR2 from the germline V gene are DFQATT and SNEGSKA (reference sequence). The CDR3 spans 17 residues. CDR3 nucleotides: TGCAGTGCTAGAAGACGCCGAGGGACTAGCGGGGTAGAGACCCAGTACTTC. Amino acids: CSARRRRGTSGVETQYF.

This clonotype was picked up a small number of times. The chain carries TRBV7-9 and TRBJ1-6; 7 bases are a match to TRBD1. With V trimmed by 6 bases and J by 3 bases, 5 bases remained unmatched. The CDR3 is 15 residues long. The germline V gene encodes CDR1 SEHNR and CDR2 FQNEAQ (reference sequence). The CDR3 DNA reads TGTGCCAGCAGTTTTAGGGACAGCTATAATTCACCCCTCCACTTT. Its translation: CASSFRDSYNSPLHF.

This clonotype came up a few times. J is TRBJ2-5 and V is TRBV12-3 or TRBV12-4; possibly TRBD2 for D (6 bases). This CDR3 contains 13 residues. V gave up 8 bases and J gave up 5 bases, with 15 bases separating them. The CDR3: CASGRGEAETQYF. CDR3 nucleotide sequence: TGTGCCAGCGGACGAGGGGAGGCGGAGACCCAGTACTTC.

Comment on this clonotype: Compared with germline, one end of the junction differs, possibly owing to a read error. The chain is built from TRBV5-4 and TRBJ2-7, with a weak D call TRBD1 (5 bases). This CDR3 has 15 residues. Germline loops: CDR1 SGHNT, CDR2 YYREEE (reference sequence). The CDR3 protein is CVSSLNSQGFDEQYF. The DNA of the CDR3 is TGTGTCAGCAGCTTAAACTCCCAGGGCTTTGACGAGCAGTACTTC.